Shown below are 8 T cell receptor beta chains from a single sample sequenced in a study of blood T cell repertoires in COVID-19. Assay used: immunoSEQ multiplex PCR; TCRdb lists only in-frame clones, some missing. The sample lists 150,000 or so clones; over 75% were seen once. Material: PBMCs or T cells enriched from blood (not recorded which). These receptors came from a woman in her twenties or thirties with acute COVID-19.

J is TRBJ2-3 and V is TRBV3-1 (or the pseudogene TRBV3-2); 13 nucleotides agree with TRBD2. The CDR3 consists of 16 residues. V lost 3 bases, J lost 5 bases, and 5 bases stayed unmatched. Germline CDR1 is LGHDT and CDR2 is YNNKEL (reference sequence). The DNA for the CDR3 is TGTGCCAGCAGCCACGGACTAGCGGGAGTGGGAGATACGCAGTATTTT. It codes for CASSHGLAGVGDTQYF.

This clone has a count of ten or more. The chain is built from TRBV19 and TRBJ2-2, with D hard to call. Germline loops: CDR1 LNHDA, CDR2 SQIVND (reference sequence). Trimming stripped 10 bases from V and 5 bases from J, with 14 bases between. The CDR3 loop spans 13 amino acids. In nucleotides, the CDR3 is TGTGCCACCCAGTCCAGTGGTACCGGGGAGCTGTTTTTT. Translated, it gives CATQSSGTGELFF.

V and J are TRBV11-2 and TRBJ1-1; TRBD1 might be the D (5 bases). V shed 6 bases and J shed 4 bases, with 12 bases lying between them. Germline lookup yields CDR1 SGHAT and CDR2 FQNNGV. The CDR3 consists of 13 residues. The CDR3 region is CASSTTTATEAFF. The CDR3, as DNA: TGTGCCAGCAGTACCACGACAGCCACTGAAGCTTTCTTT.

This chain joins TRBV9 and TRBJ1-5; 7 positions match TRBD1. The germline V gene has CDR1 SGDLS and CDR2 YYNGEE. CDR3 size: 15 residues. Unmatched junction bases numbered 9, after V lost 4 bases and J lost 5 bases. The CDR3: CASSPTGGGDQPQHF. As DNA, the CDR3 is TGTGCCAGCAGCCCGACGGGAGGGGGCGATCAGCCCCAGCATTTT.

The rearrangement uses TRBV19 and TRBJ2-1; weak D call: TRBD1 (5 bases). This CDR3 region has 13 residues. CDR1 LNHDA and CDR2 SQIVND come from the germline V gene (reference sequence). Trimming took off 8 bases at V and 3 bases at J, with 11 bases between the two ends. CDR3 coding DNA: TGTGCCAGTTCCCCAGGGAACTACAATGAGCAGTTCTTC. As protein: CASSPGNYNEQFF.

CDR3 sequence reads: CASSISGTSYSSGANVLTF. As DNA, the CDR3 is TGTGCCAGCAGTATCTCCGGGACATCGTATTCCTCTGGGGCCAACGTCCTGACTTTC. The chain is built from TRBV27 and TRBJ2-6; a weak D match, TRBD1 (6 bases). The CDR3 contains 19 residues. Trimming pared 5 bases from V and 0 bases from J, leaving 20 bases between. Germline V lookup: CDR1 MNHEY, CDR2 SMNVEV (reference sequence).

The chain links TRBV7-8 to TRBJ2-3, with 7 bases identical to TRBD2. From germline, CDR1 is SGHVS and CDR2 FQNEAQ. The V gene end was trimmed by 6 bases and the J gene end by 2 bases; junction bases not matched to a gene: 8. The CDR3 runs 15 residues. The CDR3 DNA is TGTGCCAGCAGTCTTCCGGCGGGAGCCACAGATACGCAGTATTTT. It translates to CASSLPAGATDTQYF.

This chain's CDR3 is CATTRTGTSNQPQHF. The CDR3 DNA reads as TGTGCCACCACCCGGACAGGGACGAGCAATCAGCCCCAGCATTTT. The chain has TRBV19 and TRBJ1-5, with 8 bases fitting TRBD1. The ends lost 10 bases at V and 1 base at J; junction bases unmatched: 9. The CDR3 covers 15 residues. In germline, CDR1 is LNHDA, CDR2 SQIVND (reference sequence).